The 11 T cell receptor beta chains reported below all come from one sample, sequenced in a study of T cells in Graves' hyperthyroidism and ophthalmopathy. Amplification of TCR beta CDR3 regions used RNA as the template. In the first-round RT-PCR of the TCR CDR3, the HTBI primer set was used. TCRdb redid the calling of the multiplex PCR reads with MiXCR, one entry per CDR3 protein. This sample carries some 440,000 distinct CDR3 sequences, 15% to 18% of them seen once, and the ten largest clones take roughly 7.7%. The sequenced sample consisted of blood. Receptor source: a young woman with Graves' hyperthyroidism.

There are many counts of this clonotype. The rearrangement joins TRBV7-9 to TRBJ2-3; D call uncertain. Germline CDR1 reads SEHNR; CDR2 reads FQNEAQ (reference sequence). The CDR3 has 13 amino acids. V gave up 5 bases and J gave up 2 bases, with 8 bases separating them. CDR3 residues: CASSTGSTDTQYF. CDR3 DNA sequence: TGTGCCAGCAGCACCGGGTCCACAGATACGCAGTATTTT. Drawing the rest from reference TRBV7-9 and TRBJ2-3, the complete variable domain is DTGVSQNPRHKITKRGQNVTFRCDPISEHNRLYWYRQTLGQGPEFLTYFQNEAQLEKSRLLSDRFSAERPKGSFSTLEIQRTEQGDSAMYLCASSTGSTDTQYFGPGTRLTVL.

This clonotype was observed at least ten times. V usage is TRBV2 and J usage is TRBJ1-6; D call uncertain. V lost 4 bases to trimming and J lost 5 bases, with 18 bases between them. Germline V gene data show CDR1 as SNHLY and CDR2 as FYNNEI. CDR3 length: 17 residues. The CDR3 loop is CASSGGRGLLDNSPLHF. The DNA of the CDR3 is TGTGCCAGCAGTGGAGGACGGGGTCTACTCGATAATTCACCCCTCCACTTT.

This clonotype was seen only a few times. This chain links TRBV6-1 with TRBJ1-6; D is possibly TRBD1 (5 bases). In germline, CDR1 is MNHNS, CDR2 SASEGT. The V gene lost 8 bases and the J gene lost 10 bases, with 18 bases spanning the gap. The length of the CDR3 is 14 residues. The chain's CDR3 is CASGYLSEGSPLHF. CDR3 coding DNA: TGTGCCAGCGGATATCTATCCGAGGGGTCACCCCTCCACTTT.

This clonotype was counted at least ten times. This rearrangement joins TRBV11-3 to TRBJ1-1; 9 bases align to TRBD1. Per germline, CDR1 SGHNT and CDR2 YENEEA. Trimming took 5 bases from V and 0 from J; bases not matched to a gene: 7. The CDR3 has 16 amino acids. The CDR3 sequence: CASSPRQGGMNTEAFF. In DNA form, the CDR3 reads TGTGCCAGCAGCCCCCGACAGGGGGGAATGAACACTGAAGCTTTCTTT.

There are many counts of this clonotype. V and J are TRBV28 and TRBJ2-3; 8 bases align to TRBD2. Germline values: CDR1 MDHEN, CDR2 SYDVKM. Unmatched junction bases numbered 5, after V lost 5 bases and J lost 1 base. This CDR3 region has 15 residues. The CDR3 reads CASSPRGARTDTQYF. CDR3 nucleotides: TGTGCCAGCAGTCCGCGGGGGGCCCGCACAGATACGCAGTATTTT.

The rearrangement uses TRBV7-6 and TRBJ1-3; D possibly corresponds to TRBD1 (5 bases). The V end lost 5 bases, the J end lost 9 bases, and 23 bases lay between the germline ends. The CDR3 totals 16 residues. The germline V gene has CDR1 SGHVS and CDR2 FNYEAQ. CDR3 protein: CASSPSPGTLEGTIYF. CDR3 DNA: TGTGCCAGCAGCCCCAGCCCCGGGACGCTCGAAGGCACCATATATTTT.

This clonotype was picked up a small number of times. The V call is TRBV4-1, the J call TRBJ2-7; 13 bases align to TRBD2. There are 20 residues in the CDR3. The germline gives CDR1 MGHRA, CDR2 YSYEKL. Unmatched junction bases numbered 18, after V lost 3 bases and J lost 4 bases. CDR3 in DNA: TGCGCCAGCAGCCATCACTTCGGGGGACTAGCGGGAACGTTGGGGTACGAGCAGTACTTC. Its translation is CASSHHFGGLAGTLGYEQYF.

This clonotype was seen many times. The CDR3 protein is CASSEERGIAEAFF. In nucleotides, the CDR3 is TGTGCCAGCAGTGAAGAGCGGGGGATCGCTGAAGCTTTCTTT. The rearrangement links TRBV6-1 to TRBJ1-1, with D maybe TRBD1 (5 bases). The germline V and J ends were trimmed by 1 base and 6 bases, with 12 bases remaining between them. The germline V gene encodes CDR1 MNHNS and CDR2 SASEGT. The CDR3 length is 14 residues.

This clonotype was seen many times. J is TRBJ1-1 and V is TRBV5-1; D is unclear. This CDR3 is built from 14 residues. V dropped 4 bases and J dropped 0 bases, with 10 bases sitting between them. Germline CDR1 and CDR2: SGHRS and YFSETQ. CDR3 sequence reads: CASSQGRMNTEAFF. The CDR3 DNA sequence: TGCGCCAGCAGCCAAGGACGGATGAACACTGAAGCTTTCTTT.

The chain has TRBV27 and TRBJ1-2, with TRBD1 matching 8 bases. Germline assignment: CDR1 MNHEY and CDR2 SMNVEV (reference sequence). The CDR3 consists of 13 residues. V lost 6 bases and J lost 6; bases outside the gene matches: 6. The CDR3 loop reads CASRDRVGNGYTF. CDR3 DNA sequence: TGTGCCAGCAGGGACAGGGTCGGGAATGGCTACACCTTC.

Many counts were recorded for this clonotype. The V and J genes are TRBV3-1 and TRBJ2-3; 7 nucleotides align to TRBD1. The CDR3 is made up of 14 amino acids. Germline CDR1 and CDR2: LGHDT and YNNKEL (reference sequence). J gave up 10 bases and V 4 bases, and 11 bases lay outside the gene matches. The CDR3 coding sequence is TGTGCCAGCAGCCGGCGCGGACAGGCGTCCCCGCAGTATTTT. It is translated as CASSRRGQASPQYF.